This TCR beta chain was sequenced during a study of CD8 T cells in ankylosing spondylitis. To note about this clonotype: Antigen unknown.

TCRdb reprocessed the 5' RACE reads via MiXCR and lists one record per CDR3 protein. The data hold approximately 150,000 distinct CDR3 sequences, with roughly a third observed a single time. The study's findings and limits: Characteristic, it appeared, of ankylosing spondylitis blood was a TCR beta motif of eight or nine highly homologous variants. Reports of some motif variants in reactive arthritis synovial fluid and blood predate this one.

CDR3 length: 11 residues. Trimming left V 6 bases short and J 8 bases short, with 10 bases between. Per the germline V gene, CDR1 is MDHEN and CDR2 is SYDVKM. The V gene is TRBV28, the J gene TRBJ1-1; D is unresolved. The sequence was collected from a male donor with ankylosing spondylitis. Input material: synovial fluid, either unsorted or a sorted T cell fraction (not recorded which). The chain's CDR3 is CASSPLGEAFF. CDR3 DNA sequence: TGTGCCAGCAGCCCTCTGGGAGAAGCTTTCTTT.